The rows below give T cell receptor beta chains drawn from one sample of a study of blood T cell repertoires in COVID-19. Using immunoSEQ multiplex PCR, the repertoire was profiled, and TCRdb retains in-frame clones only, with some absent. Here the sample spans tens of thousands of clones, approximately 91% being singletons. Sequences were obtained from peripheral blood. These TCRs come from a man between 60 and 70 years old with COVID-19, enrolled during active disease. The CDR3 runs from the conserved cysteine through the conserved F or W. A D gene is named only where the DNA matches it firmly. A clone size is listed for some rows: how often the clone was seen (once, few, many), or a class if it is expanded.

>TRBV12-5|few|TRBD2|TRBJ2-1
TGTGCTAGTGGTTTGGTTACTATGCTGACCTTAGCGGGAGGGCTCTCCGACAATGAGCAGTTCTTC
CASGLVTMLTLAGGLSDNEQFF
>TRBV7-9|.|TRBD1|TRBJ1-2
TGTGCCAGCAGCTTAGAGAAGACAGGGGCCGGCTACACCTTC
CASSLEKTGAGYTF
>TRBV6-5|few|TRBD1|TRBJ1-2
TGTGCCTGTTCCACGACAGGGGCCTATGGCTACACCTTC
CACSTTGAYGYTF
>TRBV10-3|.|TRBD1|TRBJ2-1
TGTGCCATCACAAGTCCTGGGACAGGGAGCTCCTACAATGAGCAGTTCTTC
CAITSPGTGSSYNEQFF
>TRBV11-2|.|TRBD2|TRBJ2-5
TGTGCCAGCAGCCATGGGACTAGCGGAAACGTAAGAGAGACCCAGTACTTC
CASSHGTSGNVRETQYF
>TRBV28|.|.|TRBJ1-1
TGTGCCAGCAGGGGCGCGGTAGGGGGGGCCGACACTGAAGCTTTCTTT
CASRGAVGGADTEAFF
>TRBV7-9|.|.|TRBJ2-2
TGTGCCAGCAGCCCCCGACTTTCCACCGGGGAGCTGTTTTTT
CASSPRLSTGELFF
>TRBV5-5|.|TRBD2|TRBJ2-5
TGTGCCAGCAGCTCGACGGTAGCGGGCAGAGAGACCCAGTACTTC
CASSSTVAGRETQYF
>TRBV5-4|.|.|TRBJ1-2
TGTGCCAGCAGCTTGTCGGCAGGGGCGGATGGCTACACCTTC
CASSLSAGADGYTF
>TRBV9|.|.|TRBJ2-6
TGTGCCAGCAGCACCGCCCCTACTAGCACCCGCTCTGGGGCCAACGTCCTGACTTTC
CASSTAPTSTRSGANVLTF
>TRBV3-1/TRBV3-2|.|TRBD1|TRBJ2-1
TGTGCCAGCAGCCAATACCGGGACAGGGGAACCAATGAGCAGTTCTTC
CASSQYRDRGTNEQFF
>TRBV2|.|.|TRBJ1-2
TGTGCCAGCAGTGATCCACATAACTATGGCTACACCTTC
CASSDPHNYGYTF
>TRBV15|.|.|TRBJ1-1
TGTGCCACCAGCGAGTATCGGACACCTGAAGCTTTCTTT
CATSEYRTPEAFF
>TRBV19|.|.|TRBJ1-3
TGTGCCAGTAGTATTTCGGAGCTCTCTGGAAACACCATATATTTT
CASSISELSGNTIYF
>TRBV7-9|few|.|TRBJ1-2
TGTGCCAGCAGCTCTGGAAGGGGTGACTATGGCTACACCTTC
CASSSGRGDYGYTF
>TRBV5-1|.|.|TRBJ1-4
TGCGCCAGCAGCTTTGGGGAGGGAGGAGAAAAACTGTTTTTT
CASSFGEGGEKLFF
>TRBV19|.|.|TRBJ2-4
TGTGCCAGTAGTGCCAGACAGGGAGGTAAAGCGGACATTCAGTACTTC
CASSARQGGKADIQYF
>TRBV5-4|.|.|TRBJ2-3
TGTGCCAGCAGCCCCCTCGGGGGCGGGGGAGGCACAGATACGCAGTATTTT
CASSPLGGGGGTDTQYF